Below, 7 T cell receptor beta chains from the same sample are listed, as sequenced in a study of control samples from healthy donors and cancer patients. This table comes from immunoSEQ multiplex PCR, and its TCRdb copy is limited to in-frame clones, with some not included. Of about 15,000 clones detected, around 87% appear once; the ten largest clones hold around 10%. Sequencing was carried out using PBMCs. Receptors were obtained from a woman in her seventies with colorectal cancer.

V and J are TRBV3-1 (or the pseudogene TRBV3-2) and TRBJ1-1; 8 bases are shared with TRBD1. V lost 3 bases to trimming and J lost 1 base; unmatched junction nucleotides: 10. Germline V gene lookup returns CDR1 LGHDT and CDR2 YNNKEL (reference sequence). This CDR3 has 17 amino acids. The CDR3 sequence is CASSHSGGSFRNTEAFF. CDR3 bases: TGTGCCAGCAGCCATTCAGGGGGCTCCTTTAGGAACACTGAAGCTTTCTTT.

The V call is TRBV4-3, the J call TRBJ2-5; no clear D gene. The CDR3 spans 15 residues. Per germline, CDR1 LGHNA and CDR2 YSLEER. The ends were cut back, 1 base at V and 1 base at J, with 10 bases in the middle. As DNA, the CDR3 is TGCGCCAGCAGCCAAGGCTTCAGTGTCCAAGAGACCCAGTACTTC. It is translated as CASSQGFSVQETQYF.

The genes are TRBV4-2 and TRBJ2-1, with 8 nucleotides matching TRBD2. CDR1 is LGHNA, CDR2 YNFKEQ, per germline. The trim removed 2 bases at V and 0 bases at J, leaving 0 bases unmatched. The CDR3 has 15 amino acids. The chain's CDR3 is CASSQSGSSYNEQFF. The CDR3 DNA is TGTGCCAGCAGCCAAAGCGGGAGCTCCTACAATGAGCAGTTCTTC.

The rearrangement uses TRBV29-1 and TRBJ2-3; D is tentatively TRBD1 or TRBD2 (5 bases each). Germline CDR1 is SQVTM and CDR2 is ANQGSEA. Between the trimmed V and J ends, which lost 4 bases and 0 bases, there was a span of 11 bases. This CDR3 has 14 residues. CDR3 in DNA: TGCAGCGTTGTGGGGGTTCCTAGCACAGATACGCAGTATTTT. Protein product: CSVVGVPSTDTQYF.

The V and J genes are TRBV3-1 (or the pseudogene TRBV3-2) and TRBJ2-2, with 9 bases that match TRBD2. This CDR3 has 12 residues. Germline loops: CDR1 LGHDT, CDR2 YNNKEL (reference sequence). The junction had 3 bases not matched to a gene; V was cut back by 2 bases and J by 14 bases. In nucleotides, the CDR3 is TGTGCCAGCAGCCAACTAGCGGGAAATCTGTTTTTT. It encodes CASSQLAGNLFF.

This chain links TRBV5-8 with TRBJ2-7; D is ambiguous. This CDR3 comprises 14 residues. The germline V gene has CDR1 SGHTS and CDR2 YDEGEE. Trimming cost V 7 bases and J 3 bases, with 17 bases left between them. The CDR3 reads CASSVPRGNYEQYF. CDR3 sequence (DNA): TGTGCCAGCTCTGTACCCCGTGGAAACTACGAGCAGTACTTC.

The V and J genes are TRBV7-6 and TRBJ2-7; 13 positions match TRBD2. Looked up from germline, CDR1 is SGHVS and CDR2 is FNYEAQ. Trimming took 5 bases from V and 0 from J; bases not matched to a gene: 13. The length of the CDR3 is 19 residues. CDR3 nucleotide sequence: TGTGCCAGCAGCCCCGGGCCGGGACTAGCGGGATATAGCTCCTACGAGCAGTACTTC. This gives the protein CASSPGPGLAGYSSYEQYF.